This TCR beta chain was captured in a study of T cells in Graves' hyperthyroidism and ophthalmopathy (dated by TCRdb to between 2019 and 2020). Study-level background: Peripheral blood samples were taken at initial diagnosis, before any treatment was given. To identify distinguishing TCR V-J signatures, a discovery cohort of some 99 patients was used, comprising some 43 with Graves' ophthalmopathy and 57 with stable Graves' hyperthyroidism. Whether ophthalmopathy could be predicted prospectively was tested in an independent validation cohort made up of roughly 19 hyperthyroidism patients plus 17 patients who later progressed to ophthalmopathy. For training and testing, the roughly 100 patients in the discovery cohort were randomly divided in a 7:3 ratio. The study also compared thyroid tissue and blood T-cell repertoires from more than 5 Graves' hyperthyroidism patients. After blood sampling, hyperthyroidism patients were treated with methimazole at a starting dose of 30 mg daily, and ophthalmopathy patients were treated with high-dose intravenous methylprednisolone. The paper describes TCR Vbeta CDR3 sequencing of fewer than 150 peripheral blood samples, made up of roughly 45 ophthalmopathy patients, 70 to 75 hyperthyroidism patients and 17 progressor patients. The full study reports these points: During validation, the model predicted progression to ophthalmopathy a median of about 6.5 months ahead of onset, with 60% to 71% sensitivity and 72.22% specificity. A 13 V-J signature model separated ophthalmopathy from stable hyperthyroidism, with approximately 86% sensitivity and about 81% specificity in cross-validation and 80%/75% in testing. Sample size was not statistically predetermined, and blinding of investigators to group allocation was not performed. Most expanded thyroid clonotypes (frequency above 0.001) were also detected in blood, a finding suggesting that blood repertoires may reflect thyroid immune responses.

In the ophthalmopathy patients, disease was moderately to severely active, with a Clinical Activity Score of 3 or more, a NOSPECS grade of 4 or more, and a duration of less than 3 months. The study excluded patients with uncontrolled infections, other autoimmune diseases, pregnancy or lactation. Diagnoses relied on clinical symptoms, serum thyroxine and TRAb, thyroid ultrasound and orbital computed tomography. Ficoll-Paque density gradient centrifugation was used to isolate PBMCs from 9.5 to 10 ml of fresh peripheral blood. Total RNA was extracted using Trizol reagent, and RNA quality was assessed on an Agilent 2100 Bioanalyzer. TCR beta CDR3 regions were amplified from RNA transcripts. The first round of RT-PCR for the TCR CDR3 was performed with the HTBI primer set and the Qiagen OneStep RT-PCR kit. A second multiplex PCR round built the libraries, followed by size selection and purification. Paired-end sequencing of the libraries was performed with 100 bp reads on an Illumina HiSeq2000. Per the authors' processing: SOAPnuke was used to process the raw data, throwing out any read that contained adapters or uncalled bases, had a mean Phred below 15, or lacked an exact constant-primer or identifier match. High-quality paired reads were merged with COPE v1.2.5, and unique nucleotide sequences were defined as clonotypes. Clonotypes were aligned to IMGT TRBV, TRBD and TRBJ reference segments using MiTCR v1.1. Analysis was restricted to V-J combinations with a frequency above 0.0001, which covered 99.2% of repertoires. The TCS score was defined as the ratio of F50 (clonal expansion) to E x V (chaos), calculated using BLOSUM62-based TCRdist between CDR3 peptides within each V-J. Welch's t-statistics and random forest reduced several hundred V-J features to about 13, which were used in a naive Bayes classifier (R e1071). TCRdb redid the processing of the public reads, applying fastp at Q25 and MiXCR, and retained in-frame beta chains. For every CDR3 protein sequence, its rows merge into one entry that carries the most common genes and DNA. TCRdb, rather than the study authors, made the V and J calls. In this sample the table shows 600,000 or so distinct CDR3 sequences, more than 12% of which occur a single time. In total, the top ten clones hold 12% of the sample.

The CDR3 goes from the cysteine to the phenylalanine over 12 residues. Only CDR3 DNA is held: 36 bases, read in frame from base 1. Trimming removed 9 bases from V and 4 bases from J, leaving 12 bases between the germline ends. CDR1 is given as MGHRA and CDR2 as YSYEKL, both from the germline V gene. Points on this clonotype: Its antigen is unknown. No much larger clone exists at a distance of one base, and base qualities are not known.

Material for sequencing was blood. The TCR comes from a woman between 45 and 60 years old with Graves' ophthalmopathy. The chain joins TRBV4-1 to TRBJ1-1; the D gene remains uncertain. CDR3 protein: CASYRYSTEAFF. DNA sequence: TGCGCCAGTTACCGTTACAGCACTGAAGCTTTCTTT.